These T cell receptor beta chains were read from a single sample in a study of Ad26.COV2.S vaccination and SARS-CoV-2 variants. Sequencing was performed with immunoSEQ multiplex PCR; in TCRdb, only in-frame clones are kept and a portion is missing. The sample has around 450,000 clones, approximately 90% seen once; the top ten hold under 2%. Sequences were derived from peripheral blood, sampled in a trial of Ad26.COV2.S vaccine versus placebo. These TCRs come from a person between 18 and 59 years old who received the Ad26.COV2.S COVID-19 vaccine or a placebo. The CDR3 runs from the conserved cysteine through the conserved F or W. Fields, in order: CDR3 protein, CDR3 DNA, V gene, clone size, J gene, D gene. D genes are given only for firm matches. Expanded clones get a size class; other rows say once, few or many, or leave the size out.

CASSLWANGVARPQHF,TGTGCCAGCAGTTTATGGGCGAATGGGGTGGCAAGGCCCCAGCATTTT,TRBV28,-,TRBJ1-5,-
CASSTAGQGRPEKLFF,TGTGCCAGCAGCACCGCGGGCCAAGGACGGCCGGAAAAACTGTTTTTT,TRBV5-4,-,TRBJ1-4,-
CASSYAGQGYEQYF,TGTGCCAGCAGTTACGCGGGACAGGGTTACGAGCAGTACTTC,TRBV6-5,-,TRBJ2-7,TRBD1
CASSRPPSAATYEQYF,TGTGCCAGCAGCCGCCCTCCTAGCGCCGCTACCTACGAGCAGTACTTC,TRBV6-2/TRBV6-3,once,TRBJ2-7,-
CAIDTGTDYAF,TGTGCCATAGACACCGGGACAGATTATGCCTTC,TRBV6-5,-,TRBJ2-7,TRBD1
CSASGLPQVYGYTF,TGCAGTGCTAGTGGTTTGCCACAGGTCTATGGCTACACCTTC,TRBV20-1,-,TRBJ1-2,-
CASTSGNTIYF,TGTGCCAGCACCTCTGGAAACACCATATATTTT,TRBV27,-,TRBJ1-3,-
CASSPRQGTTEAFF,TGTGCCAGCTCACCAAGACAGGGGACCACTGAAGCTTTCTTT,TRBV18,-,TRBJ1-1,TRBD1
CASSWGQNTEAFF,TGTGCCAGCAGCTGGGGCCAGAACACTGAAGCTTTCTTT,TRBV14,-,TRBJ1-1,-
CASLKDPSGRAKDTQYF,TGTGCCAGCCTCAAGGACCCTAGCGGGAGGGCGAAAGATACGCAGTATTTT,TRBV2,-,TRBJ2-3,TRBD2
CASRSGGPSYEQYF,TGTGCCAGTAGGTCAGGGGGTCCCTCCTACGAGCAGTACTTC,TRBV19,-,TRBJ2-7,TRBD1
CASSRETGYEQYF,TGTGCCAGTAGTAGGGAGACAGGCTACGAGCAGTACTTC,TRBV19,-,TRBJ2-7,-
CASRPADRVNYGYTF,TGTGCCAGCAGACCCGCGGACAGGGTCAACTATGGCTACACCTTC,TRBV28,-,TRBJ1-2,TRBD1
CASSFCGTYEQYF,TGTGCCAGCAGTTTTTGCGGGACCTACGAGCAGTACTTC,TRBV27,-,TRBJ2-7,-
CASSLAGGGGANVLTF,TGTGCCAGCAGCTTAGCTGGGGGAGGTGGGGCCAACGTCCTGACTTTC,TRBV7-8,-,TRBJ2-6,-
CASSSPGQGYEQYF,TGCGCCAGCAGCTCTCCGGGACAGGGCTACGAGCAGTACTTC,TRBV4-1,-,TRBJ2-7,TRBD1
CASSYSAGDTGELFF,TGTGCCAGCAGTTACTCGGCGGGAGACACCGGGGAGCTGTTTTTT,TRBV6-5,-,TRBJ2-2,TRBD2
CASSTVGGTGGFEEAFF,TGTGCCAGCAGCACCGTTGGAGGTACAGGGGGCTTCGAAGAAGCTTTCTTT,TRBV7-9,-,TRBJ1-1,TRBD1
CASSSGPGENYGYTF,TGTGCCAGCAGCTCCGGCCCCGGCGAAAACTATGGCTACACCTTC,TRBV5-5,-,TRBJ1-2,-
CASSLVPGMNTEAFF,TGTGCCAGCAGCTTAGTCCCAGGGATGAACACTGAAGCTTTCTTT,TRBV7-6,-,TRBJ1-1,-
CASSQVSPGAGGPKNIQYF,TGCGCCAGCAGCCAAGTATCCCCGGGGGCAGGGGGCCCGAAAAACATTCAGTACTTC,TRBV4-3,-,TRBJ2-4,TRBD1
CASRQGLSGMDTQYF,TGTGCCAGCAGACAGGGACTATCCGGAATGGATACGCAGTATTTT,TRBV6-5,-,TRBJ2-3,-
CASGPQANNEKLFF,TGTGCCAGCGGCCCCCAGGCAAATAATGAAAAACTGTTTTTT,TRBV7-9,-,TRBJ1-4,-
CASSQGGASGSSPYNEQFF,TGTGCCAGCAGCCAAGGGGGGGCTAGCGGGAGCTCCCCCTACAATGAGCAGTTCTTC,TRBV4-2,-,TRBJ2-1,TRBD2
CASRFDSGYNSPLHF,TGTGCCAGCAGATTTGACAGTGGGTATAATTCACCCCTCCACTTT,TRBV13,many,TRBJ1-6,-
CSASGSSNQPQHF,TGCAGCGCTTCAGGGTCGTCTAATCAGCCCCAGCATTTT,TRBV29-1,once,TRBJ1-5,-
CASSVGGKGEQFF,TGTGCCAGCAGCGTAGGGGGAAAGGGGGAGCAGTTCTTC,TRBV6-2/TRBV6-3,-,TRBJ2-1,-
CASSPGVGAQYF,TGTGCCAGCAGCCCAGGCGTGGGAGCGCAGTATTTT,TRBV7-9,-,TRBJ2-3,-
CASSRGQGGEQYF,TGTGCCAGCAGCCGCGGACAGGGAGGGGAGCAGTACTTC,TRBV3-1/TRBV3-2,-,TRBJ2-7,-
CASSPWGAPGNNEQFF,TGTGCCAGTAGCCCTTGGGGGGCCCCCGGGAACAATGAGCAGTTCTTC,TRBV19,-,TRBJ2-1,-
CASRPPPGTEPGELFF,TGTGCCAGCAGGCCCCCTCCCGGGACAGAACCCGGGGAGCTGTTTTTT,TRBV7-2,-,TRBJ2-2,TRBD1
CASSLRPQGMGSNQPQHF,TGCGCCAGCAGCTTGAGGCCGCAGGGTATGGGTAGCAATCAGCCCCAGCATTTT,TRBV5-1,few,TRBJ1-5,-
CASRDRVLSGELFF,TGTGCCAGCCGGGACAGGGTTTTATCCGGGGAGCTGTTTTTT,TRBV2,-,TRBJ2-2,TRBD1
CASSNEGQGRWAFF,TGTGCCAGCAGCAATGAAGGACAGGGGCGTTGGGCTTTCTTT,TRBV7-9,-,TRBJ1-1,TRBD1
CASSLGLAVNNEQFF,TGTGCCAGCAGTTTAGGACTAGCGGTAAACAATGAGCAGTTCTTC,TRBV27,-,TRBJ2-1,TRBD2
CASSTTSGGRTDTQYF,TGTGCCAGCAGTACCACTAGCGGGGGCCGCACAGATACGCAGTATTTT,TRBV27,-,TRBJ2-3,TRBD2
CASSKTSGGYYEQYF,TGCGCCAGCAGCAAGACTAGCGGGGGATATTACGAGCAGTACTTC,TRBV5-1,-,TRBJ2-7,TRBD2
CAWGQGTKETQYF,TGTGCCTGGGGACAGGGAACCAAAGAGACCCAGTACTTC,TRBV30,-,TRBJ2-5,TRBD1
CASSPTGTPRQEQYF,TGTGCCAGCAGCCCGACAGGGACTCCTCGCCAGGAGCAGTACTTC,TRBV7-2,-,TRBJ2-7,-
CASRLSGNMVDYTF,TGTGCCAGCAGATTGTCTGGGAACATGGTTGACTACACCTTC,TRBV27,-,TRBJ1-2,-
CASSPRAGTVLIDSPLHF,TGTGCCAGCTCACCAAGGGCCGGGACAGTCCTGATAGATTCACCCCTCCACTTT,TRBV18,-,TRBJ1-6,TRBD1
CASSSLGVNYGYTF,TGCGCCAGCAGCTCCCTGGGGGTCAACTATGGCTACACCTTC,TRBV5-1,-,TRBJ1-2,-
CASGGWGGQPQHF,TGTGCCAGCGGGGGGTGGGGCGGTCAGCCCCAGCATTTT,TRBV25-1,-,TRBJ1-5,-
CASRQGLAGGPTGELFF,TGCGCCAGCAGACAGGGACTAGCGGGAGGGCCAACCGGGGAGCTGTTTTTT,TRBV4-1,once,TRBJ2-2,TRBD2
CASSTTPRLAGGFNEQFF,TGTGCCAGCAGTACAACCCCACGACTAGCGGGAGGGTTCAATGAGCAGTTCTTC,TRBV3-1/TRBV3-2,-,TRBJ2-1,TRBD2
CSVVILHRIQETQYF,TGCAGCGTTGTGATTCTGCACCGGATACAAGAGACCCAGTACTTC,TRBV29-1,-,TRBJ2-5,-
CASSQVVGQGINEQYF,TGCGCCAGCAGCCAAGTGGTCGGGCAGGGGATCAACGAGCAGTACTTC,TRBV4-1,-,TRBJ2-7,-
CASSPPQADTQYF,TGTGCCAGCTCACCACCTCAAGCAGATACGCAGTATTTT,TRBV18,-,TRBJ2-3,-
CASSVEVNEQFF,TGTGCCAGCAGCGTAGAAGTTAATGAGCAGTTCTTC,TRBV9,-,TRBJ2-1,-
CASSEALDVNEKLFF,TGTGCCAGCAGTGAAGCCCTGGATGTTAATGAAAAACTGTTTTTT,TRBV25-1,-,TRBJ1-4,-
CASSLKLDRTYEQYF,TGCGCCAGCAGCTTGAAGTTAGACAGGACCTACGAGCAGTACTTC,TRBV5-1,-,TRBJ2-7,-